This T cell receptor (beta chain) came from a study of cytomegalovirus exposure and HLA in healthy donors. Study information: It was reported in a later analysis that the 120 validation repertoires used the same platform as the roughly 640 first-cohort repertoires.

CDR3 length equals 15 residues. Germline assignment: CDR1 MNHEY and CDR2 SVGAGI. Trimming stripped 0 bases from V and 4 bases from J, with 12 bases between. Clones were sequenced by immunoSEQ multiplex PCR, and TCRdb holds only the in-frame ones, with some missing. The sample lists 130,000 or so clones, about 85% seen once, with under 2.5% in the top ten. Specimen: PBMCs. V gene TRBV6-5 combines with J gene TRBJ1-1, with D perhaps matching TRBD1 (6 bases). The receptor was isolated from a woman in her twenties or thirties in good health and CMV-seronegative. CDR3 sequence reads: CASSYSGRGITEAFF. The CDR3 region has the DNA TGTGCCAGCAGTTACTCCGGCAGGGGTATCACTGAAGCTTTCTTT.